This T cell receptor beta chain emerged from a study of long-term antiretroviral therapy in people with HIV. Study-wide results and limits: Spans of CDR3 length were tighter for HIV repertoires than for controls.

Assay version v3.0 of immunoSEQ was used, and it was run at survey level. Assay used: immunoSEQ multiplex PCR; TCRdb lists only in-frame clones, some missing. Of roughly 42,000 clones in the sample, approximately 89% were seen once. The CDR3 consists of 19 residues. With V trimmed by 4 bases and J by 3 bases, 21 bases remained unmatched. Germline assignment: CDR1 SGHNT and CDR2 YYREEE (reference sequence). Notes on this clone: Its target is unknown.

The clonotype originates from a woman aged 45-65 years with HIV. The sample in question was unsorted PBMCs, obtained 3.1 years after starting antiretroviral therapy. V gene TRBV5-4 combines with J gene TRBJ1-2; 7 bases align to TRBD1. CDR3: CASSQGQVSQISADYGYTF. The CDR3 DNA follows: TGTGCCAGCAGCCAAGGACAGGTGAGCCAAATATCAGCGGACTATGGCTACACCTTC. Full variable domain (missing parts from reference TRBV5-4 and TRBJ1-2): ETGVTQSPTHLIKTRGQQVTLRCSSQSGHNTVSWYQQALGQGPQFIFQYYREEENGRGNFPPRFSGLQFPNYSSELNVNALELDDSALYLCASSQGQVSQISADYGYTFGSGTRLTVV.